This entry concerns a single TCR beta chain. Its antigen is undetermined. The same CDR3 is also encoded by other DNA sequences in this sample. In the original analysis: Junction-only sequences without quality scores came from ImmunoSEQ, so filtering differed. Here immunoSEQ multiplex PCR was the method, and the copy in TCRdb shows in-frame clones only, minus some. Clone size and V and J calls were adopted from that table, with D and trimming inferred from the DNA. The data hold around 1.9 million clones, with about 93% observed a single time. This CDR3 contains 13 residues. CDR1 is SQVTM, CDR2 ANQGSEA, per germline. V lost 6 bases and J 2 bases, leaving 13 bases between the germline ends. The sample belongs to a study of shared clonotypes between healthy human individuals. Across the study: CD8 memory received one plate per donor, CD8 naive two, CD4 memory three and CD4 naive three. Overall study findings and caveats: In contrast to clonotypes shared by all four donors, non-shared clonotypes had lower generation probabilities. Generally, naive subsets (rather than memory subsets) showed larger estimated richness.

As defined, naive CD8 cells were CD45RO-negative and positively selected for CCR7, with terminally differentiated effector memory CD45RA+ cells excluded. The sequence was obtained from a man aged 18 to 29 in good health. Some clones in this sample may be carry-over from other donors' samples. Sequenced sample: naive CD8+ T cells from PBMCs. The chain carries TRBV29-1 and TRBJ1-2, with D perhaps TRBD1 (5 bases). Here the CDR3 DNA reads TGCAGCGTCCCGACCGGGGGGAACTATGGCTACACCTTC. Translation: CSVPTGGNYGYTF.